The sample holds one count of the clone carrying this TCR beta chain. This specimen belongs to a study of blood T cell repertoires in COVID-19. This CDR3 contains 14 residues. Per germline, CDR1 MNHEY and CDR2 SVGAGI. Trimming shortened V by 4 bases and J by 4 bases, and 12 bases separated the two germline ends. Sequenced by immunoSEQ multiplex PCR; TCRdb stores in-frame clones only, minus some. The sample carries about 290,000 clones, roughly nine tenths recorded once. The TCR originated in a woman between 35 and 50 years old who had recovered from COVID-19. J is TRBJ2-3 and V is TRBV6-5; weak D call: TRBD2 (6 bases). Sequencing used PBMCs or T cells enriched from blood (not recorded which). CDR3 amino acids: CASSLEGLADTQYF. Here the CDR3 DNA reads TGTGCCAGCAGTTTGGAGGGGTTGGCAGATACGCAGTATTTT.